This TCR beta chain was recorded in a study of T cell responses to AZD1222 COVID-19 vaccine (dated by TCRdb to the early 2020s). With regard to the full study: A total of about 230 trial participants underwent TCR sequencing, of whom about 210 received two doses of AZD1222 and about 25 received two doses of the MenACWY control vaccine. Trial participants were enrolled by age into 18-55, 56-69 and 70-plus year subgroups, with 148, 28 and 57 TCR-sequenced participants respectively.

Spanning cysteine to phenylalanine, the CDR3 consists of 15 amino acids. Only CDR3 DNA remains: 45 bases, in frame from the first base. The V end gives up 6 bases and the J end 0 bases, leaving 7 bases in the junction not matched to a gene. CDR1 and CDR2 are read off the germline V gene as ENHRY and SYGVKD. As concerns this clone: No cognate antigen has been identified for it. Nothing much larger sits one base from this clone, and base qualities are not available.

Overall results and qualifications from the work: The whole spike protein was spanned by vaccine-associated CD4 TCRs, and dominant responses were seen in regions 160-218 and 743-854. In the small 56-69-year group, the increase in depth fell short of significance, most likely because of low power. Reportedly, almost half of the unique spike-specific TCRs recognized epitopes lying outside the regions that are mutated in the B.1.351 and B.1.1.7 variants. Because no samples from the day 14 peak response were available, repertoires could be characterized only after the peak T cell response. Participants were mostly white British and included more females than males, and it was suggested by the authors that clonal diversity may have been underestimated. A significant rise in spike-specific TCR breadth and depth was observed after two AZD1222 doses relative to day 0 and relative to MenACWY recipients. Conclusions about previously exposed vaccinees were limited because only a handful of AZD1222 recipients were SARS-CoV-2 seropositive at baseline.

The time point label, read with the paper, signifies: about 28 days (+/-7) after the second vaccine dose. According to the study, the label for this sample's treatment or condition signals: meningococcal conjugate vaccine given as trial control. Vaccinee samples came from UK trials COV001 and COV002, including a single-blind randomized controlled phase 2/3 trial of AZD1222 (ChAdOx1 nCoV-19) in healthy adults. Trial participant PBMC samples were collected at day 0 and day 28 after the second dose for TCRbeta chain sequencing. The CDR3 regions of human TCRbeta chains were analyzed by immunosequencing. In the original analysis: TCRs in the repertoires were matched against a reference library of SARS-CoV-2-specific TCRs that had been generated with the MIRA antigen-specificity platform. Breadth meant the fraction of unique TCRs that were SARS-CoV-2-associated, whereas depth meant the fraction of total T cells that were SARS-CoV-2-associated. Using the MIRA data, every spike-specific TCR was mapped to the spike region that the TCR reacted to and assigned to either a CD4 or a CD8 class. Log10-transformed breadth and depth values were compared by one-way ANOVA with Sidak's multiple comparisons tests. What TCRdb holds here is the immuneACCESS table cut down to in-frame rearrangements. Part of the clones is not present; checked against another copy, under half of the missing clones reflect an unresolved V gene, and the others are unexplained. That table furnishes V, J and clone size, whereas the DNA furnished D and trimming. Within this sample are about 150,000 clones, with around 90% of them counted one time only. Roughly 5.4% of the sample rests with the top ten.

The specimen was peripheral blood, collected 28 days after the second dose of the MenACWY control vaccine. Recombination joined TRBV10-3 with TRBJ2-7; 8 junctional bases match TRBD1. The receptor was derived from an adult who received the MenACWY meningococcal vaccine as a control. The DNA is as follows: TGTGCCATCAGGGTAGGACAGGGCATCTCCTACGAGCAGTACTTC. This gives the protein CAIRVGQGISYEQYF.